These T cell receptor beta chains were read from a single sample in a study of cytomegalovirus exposure and HLA in healthy donors. Data came from immunoSEQ multiplex PCR; TCRdb stores just in-frame clones and leaves some out. The profile shows about 140,000 clones, roughly 87% of them singletons. Sequenced material: PBMCs. These receptors originate from a man between 18 and 29 years old in good health and CMV-seropositive. Both conserved end residues are part of each CDR3. Each record gives: J gene, D gene, V gene, CDR3 DNA, CDR3 protein. D genes are given only for firm matches.

j_gene: TRBJ1-5
d_gene: -
v_gene: TRBV18
CDR3nt: TGTGCCAGCTCGACAGGAGCTAGCAATCAGCCCCAGCATTTT
CDR3aa: CASSTGASNQPQHF

j_gene: TRBJ2-3
d_gene: -
v_gene: TRBV5-1
CDR3nt: TGCGCCAGCAGCCGCGGGCTAGTCGGAGAGACAGATACGCAGTATTTT
CDR3aa: CASSRGLVGETDTQYF

j_gene: TRBJ2-1
d_gene: TRBD2
v_gene: TRBV6-1
CDR3nt: TGTGCCAGCCTCTACTCTAGCGGGAGGAGAAATGAGCAGTTCTTC
CDR3aa: CASLYSSGRRNEQFF

j_gene: TRBJ1-1
d_gene: -
v_gene: TRBV15
CDR3nt: TGTGCCACCAGCTCCGGACAGAACACTGAAGCTTTCTTT
CDR3aa: CATSSGQNTEAFF

j_gene: TRBJ1-1
d_gene: TRBD1
v_gene: TRBV29-1
CDR3nt: TGCAGCGTTGATCAGGGGGCGCAGACTGAAGCTTTCTTT
CDR3aa: CSVDQGAQTEAFF

j_gene: TRBJ2-7
d_gene: -
v_gene: TRBV15
CDR3nt: TGTGCCACCAGCAGCCAGACGGGCGAGCAGTACTTC
CDR3aa: CATSSQTGEQYF

j_gene: TRBJ2-2
d_gene: TRBD1
v_gene: TRBV27
CDR3nt: TGTGCCAGCAGCGCCCTTACAGGGGAGTACACCGGGGAGCTGTTTTTT
CDR3aa: CASSALTGEYTGELFF

j_gene: TRBJ2-7
d_gene: TRBD1
v_gene: TRBV28
CDR3nt: TGTGCCAGCAGTCCAGGGGACAGTCGAACCTACGAGCAGTACTTC
CDR3aa: CASSPGDSRTYEQYF

j_gene: TRBJ1-2
d_gene: TRBD1
v_gene: TRBV29-1
CDR3nt: TGCAGCGTTGACCGGGACAGACCAAGTCGAGGCTACACCTTC
CDR3aa: CSVDRDRPSRGYTF

j_gene: TRBJ1-2
d_gene: -
v_gene: TRBV5-4
CDR3nt: TGTGCCAGCAGCTTGTCTGGGGGCGGGTATGGCTACACCTTC
CDR3aa: CASSLSGGGYGYTF

j_gene: TRBJ2-5
d_gene: -
v_gene: TRBV6-1
CDR3nt: TGTGCCAGCAGTTCTAGTTTGGCCGAAACCCAGTACTTC
CDR3aa: CASSSSLAETQYF

j_gene: TRBJ1-5
d_gene: TRBD1
v_gene: TRBV18
CDR3nt: TGTGCCAGCTCACTAACAGGGGGAGATCAGCCCCAGCATTTT
CDR3aa: CASSLTGGDQPQHF

j_gene: TRBJ1-5
d_gene: -
v_gene: TRBV6-5
CDR3nt: TGTGCCAGCAGTTATCTCGGTCAGCCCCAGCATTTT
CDR3aa: CASSYLGQPQHF

j_gene: TRBJ1-6
d_gene: -
v_gene: TRBV7-8
CDR3nt: TGTGCCAGCAGCTTACTAAGTTTGACAGGTCCACTCATTAGATGGGGCCTCCACTTT
CDR3aa: CASSLLSLTGPLIRWGLHF

j_gene: TRBJ1-1
d_gene: -
v_gene: TRBV19
CDR3nt: TGTGCCAGTAGATTCGACGGCATGAGGGCTAACACTGAAGCTTTCTTT
CDR3aa: CASRFDGMRANTEAFF

j_gene: TRBJ1-5
d_gene: TRBD1
v_gene: TRBV2
CDR3nt: TGTGCCAGCAGTGAAAGGCAGGGGGCACAGCCCCAGCATTTT
CDR3aa: CASSERQGAQPQHF

j_gene: TRBJ2-3
d_gene: TRBD2
v_gene: TRBV28
CDR3nt: TGTGCCAGCACCTCCCTAGCGGGGATCACAGATACGCAGTATTTT
CDR3aa: CASTSLAGITDTQYF

j_gene: TRBJ2-7
d_gene: TRBD1
v_gene: TRBV5-1
CDR3nt: TGCGCCAGCAGCTTGGCCGGGGACAGGCACCATTCTTTC
CDR3aa: CASSLAGDRHHSF

j_gene: TRBJ2-6
d_gene: -
v_gene: TRBV7-9
CDR3nt: TGTGCCAGCAGATCCGAACCCACAGGGATAAGCTCTGGGGCCAACGTCCTGACTTTC
CDR3aa: CASRSEPTGISSGANVLTF

j_gene: TRBJ2-1
d_gene: -
v_gene: TRBV2
CDR3nt: TGTGCCAGCAGTGAATTAGCGAGTAACAACAATGAGCAGTTCTTC
CDR3aa: CASSELASNNNEQFF

j_gene: TRBJ2-3
d_gene: -
v_gene: TRBV6-7
CDR3nt: TGTGCCCCCCCGTGGCCGGGAGATACGCAGTATTTT
CDR3aa: CAPPWPGDTQYF